This T cell receptor beta chain is from a study of cytomegalovirus exposure and HLA in healthy donors. The study, taken as a whole, reports: Later analysis associated a missense DCLRE1C variant with TCR beta V- and J-gene trimming. Later, an analysis showed that TCR beta chains associated with HLA were more clonally expanded than others that were equally common. Upon later analysis, TCR association rates were observed to vary by HLA locus, being highest for DRB1 and lowest for HLA-C. The only immune exposure information that was available was CMV serostatus.

With respect to this clone: What it binds is not known.

V was clipped by 0 bases and J by 12 bases; unmatched bases: 12. CDR1 and CDR2 (germline): SGDLS, YYNGEE. The CDR3 has 15 residues. PCR primers comprised 60 Vbeta and 13 Jbeta primers. Some clones are missing from TCRdb's copy, which holds only in-frame ones; the method was immunoSEQ multiplex PCR. The sample holds 95,000 to 150,000 clones, about 80% seen once. The specimen was PBMCs. V and J are TRBV9 and TRBJ2-1; 7 bases map to TRBD1. The clonotype comes from a man aged 18 to 35 in good health and CMV-seronegative. CDR3 in DNA: TGTGCCAGCAGCGTAGGGGACAGCTACAATGATTTGCAGTTCTTC. The encoded protein is CASSVGDSYNDLQFF.